Sequencing of this TCR beta chain was carried out in a study of spatial heterogeneity in lung cancer. At the level of the study: The study consistently detected more beta-chain than alpha-chain sequences. Within raw reads, each unique TCR and UMI combination appeared on average more than ten times. Findings of the study overall: Tumor mutation counts were tracked by expanded intratumoral alpha and beta TCR counts.

This clonotype was seen at least ten times. Its antigen remains unidentified. TCRdb called the 5' RACE reads again in MiXCR, with one record for every CDR3 protein. The sample includes about 100,000 distinct CDR3 sequences, 4.4% of them seen just once. Per the germline V gene, CDR1 is MGHRA and CDR2 is YSYEKL. V was shortened by 1 base and J by 4 bases, with 13 bases between the two germline ends. This CDR3 has 15 amino acids. Time point defined: sample taken at primary tumor resection. No cell sorting; template was whole RNA from tumor, lung tissue or PBMC. This receptor was identified in a male donor with early-stage non-small cell lung cancer. The sequencing used lung tumor tissue, collected at surgery. The chain is built from TRBV4-1 and TRBJ1-1; D is unclear. CDR3 bases: TGCGCCAGCAGCCAAGGACCCCTGAGTGGCACTGAAGCTTTCTTT. Its protein product is CASSQGPLSGTEAFF.